The sequence of this TCR beta chain was determined in a study of T cell responses to AZD1222 COVID-19 vaccine. On the study more broadly: Pooled in the analysis were second doses at about 4 or about 12 weeks. Regarding the study as a whole: Without day 14 samples, only post-peak T cell repertoires were studied. Of the AZD1222 recipients, only 5 to 7 were seropositive at baseline. Spike-specific TCR repertoires showed rising breadth and depth after two AZD1222 doses.

Sequencing used immunoSEQ multiplex PCR; TCRdb keeps in-frame clones, though not all of them. The data hold 120,000 to 150,000 clones, with 85% to 95% observed a single time. Remarks on this clone: The antigen remains undetermined.

Germline V lookup: CDR1 KGHDR, CDR2 SFDVKD. V was clipped by 0 bases and J by 2 bases, with 9 bases between them. This CDR3 is 16 amino acids long. The gene calls are TRBV24-1 and TRBJ2-2; D is uncertain. Here the sequenced sample was peripheral blood, taken on day 0 of AZD1222 vaccination. The clonotype comes from an adult in good health. The CDR3 reads CATSDLNNYNTGELFF. In DNA, the CDR3 is TGTGCCACCAGTGATTTGAACAACTACAACACCGGGGAGCTGTTTTTT.